A selection of T cell receptor beta chains follows, all from one sample in a study of CD8+ T cells in alopecia areata. Sequenced by immunoSEQ multiplex PCR; TCRdb stores in-frame clones only, minus some. The sample lists approximately 100,000 clones, 55% to 70% occurring once. The sample was CD8+ T cells sorted from blood, taken at roughly week 55, from a patient treated with tofacitinib. These receptors all come from a human donor with alopecia areata. The conserved cysteine and the conserved F or W are not part of the CDR3 here.

v_gene	j_gene	CDR3aa
TRBV6-5	TRBJ2-7	ASSYATGGKYEQY
TRBV30	TRBJ1-4	AWSVIRGNEKLF
TRBV29-1	TRBJ2-7	SVEGLEGGDEQY
TRBV2	TRBJ2-1	ASSDPTSGGVPYNEQF
TRBV29-1	TRBJ2-1	SVEESGQGNEQF
TRBV6-5	TRBJ2-7	ASSYGRGREQY
TRBV30	TRBJ1-1	AWSVLTTGEAEAF
TRBV13	TRBJ2-3	ASSSRLAGGTSTDTQY
TRBV2	TRBJ2-5	ASSDDNVQETQY
TRBV14	TRBJ2-1	ASSLQGVNEQF
TRBV5-1	TRBJ2-7	ASSLAEGAYEQY
TRBV7-9	TRBJ1-5	ASSPGNQPQH
TRBV4-1	TRBJ2-5	ASSHTGTGETQY
TRBV14	TRBJ2-3	ASSQGGGPGDTQY